These 25 T cell receptor beta chains share one sample of origin, sequenced in a study of T cells in Graves' hyperthyroidism and ophthalmopathy. What was amplified from RNA transcripts were TCR beta CDR3 regions. The HTBI primer set drove a first-round RT-PCR of the TCR CDR3. A single record per CDR3 protein comes from TCRdb applying MiXCR to the multiplex PCR reads. This table has roughly 740,000 distinct CDR3 sequences, about 15% appearing once. Sequenced material: blood. These receptors were collected from a man aged 18 to 30 with Graves' hyperthyroidism.

This clonotype was seen a handful of times. The chain is built from TRBV29-1 and TRBJ2-7; no clear D. CDR1 and CDR2 from the germline V gene are SQVTM and ANQGSEA. The length of the CDR3 is 11 residues. The V gene lost 7 bases and the J gene lost 0 bases, with 7 bases spanning the gap. Here the CDR3 DNA reads TGCAGCGCCCAGATCTCCTACGAGCAGTACTTC. Its protein is CSAQISYEQYF.

Ten or more counts support this clonotype. This rearrangement joins TRBV27 to TRBJ2-1, with 7 positions matching TRBD1. The CDR3 length is 15 residues. Germline assignment: CDR1 MNHEY and CDR2 SMNVEV (reference sequence). Unmatched junction bases numbered 5, after V lost 2 bases and J lost 4 bases. The CDR3 nucleotides read TGTGCCAGCAGTTTAAGGGGCAGGGGGTACAATGAGCAGTTCTTC. Its translation: CASSLRGRGYNEQFF.

The V and J genes are TRBV5-1 and TRBJ1-1; 10 bases align to TRBD1. Trimming at V came to 4 bases and at J to 4 bases, leaving 7 bases not matched to a gene. The CDR3 has 15 residues. The V gene's germline CDR1 is SGHRS and CDR2 YFSETQ. CDR3 sequence reads: CASSGLGQGVTEAFF. In DNA form, the CDR3 reads TGCGCCAGCAGCGGACTTGGACAGGGGGTCACTGAAGCTTTCTTT.

The table lists this clonotype with a few counts. This chain connects TRBV20-1 to TRBJ1-5; D unresolved. In germline, CDR1 is DFQATT, CDR2 SNEGSKA (reference sequence). This CDR3 region has 13 residues. Trimming cost V 2 bases and J 2 bases, with 7 bases left between them. As DNA, the CDR3 is TGCAGTGCTAGATCGGGTGGCAATCAGCCCCAGCATTTT. It specifies CSARSGGNQPQHF.

The CDR3 sequence: CASSRGLAGMLNYEQYF. CDR3 bases: TGTGCCAGCAGCCGGGGACTAGCGGGAATGCTTAACTACGAGCAGTACTTC. V and J are TRBV5-4 and TRBJ2-7; 13 nucleotides align to TRBD2. CDR1 is SGHNT and CDR2 is YYREEE in the germline V gene (reference sequence). This CDR3 comprises 17 residues. V lost 4 bases, J lost 3 bases, and 10 bases stayed unmatched.

The V gene is TRBV28, the J gene TRBJ2-2; D is ambiguous. The CDR3 loop spans 16 amino acids. The germline V gene has CDR1 MDHEN and CDR2 SYDVKM. Trimming removed 5 bases at V and 1 base at J, with 14 bases between. The CDR3 spells CASSPPEFVNTGELFF. In DNA form, the CDR3 reads TGTGCCAGCAGTCCGCCGGAGTTTGTGAACACCGGGGAGCTGTTTTTT. Based on the CDR3 plus reference TRBV28 and TRBJ2-2, the full variable domain is DVKVTQSSRYLVKRTGEKVFLECVQDMDHENMFWYRQDPGLGLRLIYFSYDVKMKEKGDIPEGYSVSREKKERFSLILESASTNQTSMYLCASSPPEFVNTGELFFGEGSRLTVL.

The DNA for the CDR3 is TGTGCCAGCAGCCGACTGGTTCAGGAGTACAATGAGCAGTTCTTC. Its protein is CASSRLVQEYNEQFF. The J gene is TRBJ2-1, the V gene TRBV6-1; D not resolved. In germline, CDR1 is MNHNS, CDR2 SASEGT. The CDR3 contains 15 residues. The ends were cut back, 6 bases at V and 4 bases at J, with 16 bases in the middle.

The chain employs TRBV13 and TRBJ2-7; 11 bases match TRBD1. CDR1 is PRHDT, CDR2 FYEKMQ, per germline (reference sequence). J gave up 6 bases and V 5 bases, and 9 bases lay outside the gene matches. This CDR3 has 15 amino acids. The CDR3 spells CASSPRTGGSGEQYF. Here the CDR3 DNA reads TGTGCCAGCAGCCCCAGGACAGGGGGCAGCGGCGAGCAGTACTTC.

This clonotype showed up many times. The rearrangement joins TRBV7-8 to TRBJ2-3, with a weak D call TRBD2 (6 bases). This CDR3 region has 14 residues. V dropped 3 bases and J dropped 2 bases, with 9 bases sitting between them. CDR1 and CDR2 (germline): SGHVS, FQNEAQ. DNA for the CDR3: TGTGCCAGCAGCTTGCGGGACTTCACAGATACGCAGTATTTT. Protein sequence: CASSLRDFTDTQYF.

This clonotype was recorded once. The chain joins TRBV12-3 or TRBV12-4 to TRBJ2-5; 8 nucleotides agree with TRBD1. J was trimmed by 4 bases and V by 4 bases; bases with no gene match: 8. This CDR3 has 15 amino acids. CDR3 amino acids: CASSSRPQGAETQYF. The CDR3 DNA is TGTGCCAGCAGTTCCCGACCTCAGGGGGCAGAGACCCAGTACTTC.

In this sample, this clonotype turned up many times. The genes are TRBV7-9 and TRBJ2-7; 8 positions match TRBD1. Germline V gene sequence: CDR1 SEHNR, CDR2 FQNEAQ (reference sequence). The CDR3 loop spans 17 amino acids. V gave up 4 bases and J gave up 3 bases; unmatched junction bases: 14. CDR3 in amino acids: CASSYEHSTGGIYEQYF. DNA of the CDR3: TGTGCCAGCAGCTACGAACACTCAACAGGGGGTATCTACGAGCAGTACTTC.

The J gene is TRBJ2-5, the V gene TRBV15; weak D call: TRBD2 (6 bases). CDR3 length equals 14 residues. Trimming took off 4 bases at V and 4 bases at J, with 13 bases between the two ends. Germline-derived CDR1 and CDR2 are LNHNV and YYDKDF (reference sequence). The DNA of the CDR3 is TGTGCCACCAGCACGCGTAGGCGGGGAGAGACCCAGTACTTC. This sequence encodes CATSTRRRGETQYF.

This clonotype occurred a few times. This chain uses TRBV28 with TRBJ2-2; no definite D call. Germline-derived CDR1 and CDR2 are MDHEN and SYDVKM. The length of the CDR3 is 15 residues. The V end lost 4 bases, the J end lost 4 bases, and 13 bases lay between the germline ends. The CDR3 DNA follows: TGTGCCAGCAGTTCTCGGTATTCGGGCACCGGGGAGCTGTTTTTT. Translated: CASSSRYSGTGELFF.

This clonotype was recorded at least ten times. The rearrangement joins TRBV11-3 to TRBJ2-7; 9 positions match TRBD2. Per germline, CDR1 SGHNT and CDR2 YENEEA. V shed 2 bases, J shed 3 bases, and the junction held 8 bases outside the gene matches. CDR3 length: 16 amino acids. The CDR3 DNA follows: TGTGCCAGCAGCTTAATTGCGGGAGGGTGGAGCTACGAGCAGTACTTC. Translation: CASSLIAGGWSYEQYF.

Many counts were recorded for this clonotype. The chain has TRBV7-8 and TRBJ2-7; 7 nucleotides line up with TRBD2. Trimming took 4 bases from V and 5 from J; bases not matched to a gene: 11. The CDR3 totals 15 residues. The germline V gene encodes CDR1 SGHVS and CDR2 FQNEAQ. CDR3 sequence (DNA): TGTGCCAGCAGCTCGGGGGGACTGGGGAGGAACGAGCAGTACTTC. Its protein product is CASSSGGLGRNEQYF.

In its sample, this clonotype was seen many times. The CDR3 bases are TGTGCCAGCAGTTTATCCCTCGACAGGGTTCACAATGAGCAGTTCTTC. Translation: CASSLSLDRVHNEQFF. V and J are TRBV27 and TRBJ2-1, with TRBD1 matching over 7 bases. The ends lost 0 bases at V and 5 bases at J; junction bases unmatched: 7. The germline V gene has CDR1 MNHEY and CDR2 SMNVEV (reference sequence). There are 16 residues in the CDR3.

The sample holds many counts of this clonotype. The J gene is TRBJ2-7, the V gene TRBV28; the match to TRBD2 covers 10 bases. This CDR3 has 15 amino acids. Trimming cost V 3 bases and J 6 bases; bases outside gene matches: 8. The V gene's germline CDR1 is MDHEN and CDR2 SYDVKM. CDR3 sequence (DNA): TGTGCCAGCAGTTTGGGCACTAGCGGGACTCGCGAGCAGTACTTC. Residues: CASSLGTSGTREQYF.

This clonotype was observed once. This chain links TRBV12-3 or TRBV12-4 with TRBJ1-5, with 7 bases matching TRBD1. V lost 6 bases to trimming and J lost 9 bases; unmatched junction nucleotides: 8. The CDR3 is 13 residues long. The CDR3 nucleotides read TGTGCCAGCAGAAACCCTCCAGGGGGGCCCCAGCATTTT. This sequence encodes CASRNPPGGPQHF.

In this sample, this clonotype turned up many times. J is TRBJ2-4 and V is TRBV18; 7 nucleotides align to TRBD2. Trimming took 2 bases from V and 7 from J; bases not matched to a gene: 2. In germline, CDR1 is KGHSH, CDR2 LQKENI. CDR3 length: 13 residues. The CDR3 spells CASSPGRENIQYF. DNA for the CDR3: TGTGCCAGCTCACCAGGGAGGGAGAACATTCAGTACTTC.

A few counts support this clonotype. V gene TRBV18 combines with J gene TRBJ2-7, with 11 positions matching TRBD2. Trimming cost V 6 bases and J 6 bases; bases outside gene matches: 10. The CDR3 is 15 residues long. Germline CDR1 reads KGHSH; CDR2 reads LQKENI. The CDR3 bases are TGTGCCAGCTCCCTTATAGCGGGAGGGCCGGGCGAGCAGTACTTC. Translated, it gives CASSLIAGGPGEQYF.

V and J are TRBV19 and TRBJ1-5; 7 bases map to TRBD1. CDR3 length: 14 amino acids. The germline V gene encodes CDR1 LNHDA and CDR2 SQIVND (reference sequence). V lost 3 bases to trimming and J lost 2 bases; unmatched junction nucleotides: 1. This CDR3 reads CASSITGGNQPQHF. DNA for the CDR3: TGTGCCAGTAGTATCACAGGGGGCAATCAGCCCCAGCATTTT. The variable domain in full, with the rest retrieved from reference TRBV19 and TRBJ1-5, is DGGITQSPKYLFRKEGQNVTLSCEQNLNHDAMYWYRQDPGQGLRLIYYSQIVNDFQKGDIAEGYSVSREKKESFPLTVTSAQKNPTAFYLCASSITGGNQPQHFGDGTRLSIL.

This clonotype came up many times. CDR3: CASTLRLAGVYNEQFF. Here the CDR3 DNA reads TGTGCCAGCACCCTCAGACTGGCTGGGGTTTACAATGAGCAGTTCTTC. The chain links TRBV7-8 to TRBJ2-1; D unresolved. Germline CDR1 and CDR2: SGHVS and FQNEAQ. The CDR3 has 16 amino acids. V lost 7 bases to trimming and J lost 4 bases, with 20 bases between them.

This clonotype was seen more than once but under ten times. V and J are TRBV14 and TRBJ2-3, with D tentatively TRBD1 or TRBD2 (5 bases each). V was cut by 4 bases and J by 0 bases, with 11 bases left in between. Germline loops: CDR1 SGHDN, CDR2 FVKESK. The CDR3 covers 15 residues. This CDR3 reads CASSPWDGSTDTQYF. The CDR3 DNA reads TGTGCCAGCAGCCCATGGGACGGGAGCACAGATACGCAGTATTTT.

This clonotype occurred many times. The rearrangement joins TRBV28 to TRBJ2-7, with D perhaps TRBD2 (5 bases). Germline V gives CDR1 MDHEN, CDR2 SYDVKM. Trimming shortened V by 8 bases and J by 3 bases, and 26 bases separated the two germline ends. CDR3 length equals 17 residues. The DNA of the CDR3 is TGTGCCAGCGGAAAAACGGACTGGCGGCGGACGGGCTACGAGCAGTACTTC. The encoded protein is CASGKTDWRRTGYEQYF.

This clonotype was recorded many times. V is TRBV27 and J is TRBJ2-1, with 12 bases matching TRBD2. CDR1 and CDR2 (germline): MNHEY, SMNVEV (reference sequence). The CDR3 has 16 residues. V lost 6 bases and J lost 8; bases outside the gene matches: 11. The CDR3 DNA sequence: TGTGCCAGCAGCGGTGGACTAGCGGGGAGGGGGGATGAGCAGTTCTTC. Amino acids: CASSGGLAGRGDEQFF.